This T cell receptor beta chain came from a study of shared clonotypes between healthy human individuals. Study context: Aged between 18 and 49, the donors were a couple of women and a few men. Used for every donor were three CD4 naive, three CD4 memory, two CD8 naive and one CD8 memory plate.

Points from the study as a whole: In a handful of donors, 4.5% to 5.5% of naive CD4 clonotypes appeared in common.

The table came from immunoSEQ multiplex PCR; TCRdb's copy has only in-frame clones and leaves some out. Found here are over 2 million clones, around 96% of them singletons; the top ten hold 1% to 1.3%. Details on this clone: What it recognizes is unknown.

Terminally differentiated effector memory CD45RA+ cells were excluded by CCR7 positive selection of CD45RO-negative cells. V was trimmed by 6 bases and J by 4 bases, leaving 21 bases between them. The CDR3 is 16 amino acids. Per the germline V gene, CDR1 is SNHLY and CDR2 is FYNNEI. The chain employs TRBV2 and TRBJ2-5; D is perhaps TRBD2 (6 bases). The origin of this receptor is a young man in good health. The sequenced material came from naive CD8+ T cells sorted from blood. The CDR3 bases are TGTGCCAGCAGCCTGATCGGCGCTAGCGAGGTAGAGACCCAGTACTTC. Its protein is CASSLIGASEVETQYF.